The present entry profiles one TCR beta chain with its context. The antigen is undetermined. Germline V CDR1 and CDR2: KGHSH, LQKENI. The CDR3 length is 13 residues. Trimming shortened V by 4 bases and J by 7 bases, and 8 bases separated the two germline ends. The source of the sample is a study of T cell responses to AZD1222 COVID-19 vaccine. Study findings and constraints: The CD4 TCRs associated with vaccination extended across spike and predominated at 160-218 and 743-854. The study sampled repertoires only after the peak T cell response.

Clones were sequenced by immunoSEQ multiplex PCR, and TCRdb holds only the in-frame ones, with some missing. The sample includes about 130,000 clones, 90% to 95% seen only once; the top ten take roughly 7%. The J gene is TRBJ1-6, the V gene TRBV18; D remains ambiguous. This TCR was recovered from an adult who received the AZD1222 COVID-19 vaccine. Sequenced here: peripheral blood, sampled 28 days after the second AZD1222 dose. CDR3 region: CASSLNKNSPLHF. The CDR3 nucleotides read TGTGCCAGCTCACTTAACAAAAATTCACCCCTCCACTTT.